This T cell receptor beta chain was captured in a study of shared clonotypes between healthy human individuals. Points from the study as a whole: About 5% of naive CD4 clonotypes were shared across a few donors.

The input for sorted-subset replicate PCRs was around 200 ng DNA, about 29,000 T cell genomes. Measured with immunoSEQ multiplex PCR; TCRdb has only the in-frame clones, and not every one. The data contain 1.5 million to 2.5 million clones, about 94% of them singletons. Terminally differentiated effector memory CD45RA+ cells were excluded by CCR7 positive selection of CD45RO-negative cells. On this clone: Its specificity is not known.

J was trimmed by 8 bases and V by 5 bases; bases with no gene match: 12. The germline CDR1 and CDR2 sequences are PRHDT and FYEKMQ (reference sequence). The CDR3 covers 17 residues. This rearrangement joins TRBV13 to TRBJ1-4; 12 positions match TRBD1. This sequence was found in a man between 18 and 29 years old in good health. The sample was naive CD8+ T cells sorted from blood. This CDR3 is CASSPGQGAAMREKLFF. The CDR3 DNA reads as TGTGCCAGCAGCCCGGGACAGGGGGCCGCTATGCGAGAAAAACTGTTTTTT. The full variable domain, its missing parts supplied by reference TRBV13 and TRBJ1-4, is AAGVIQSPRHLIKEKRETATLKCYPIPRHDTVYWYQQGPGQDPQFLISFYEKMQSDKGSIPDRFSAQQFSDYHSELNMSSLELGDSALYFCASSPGQGAAMREKLFFGSGTQLSVL.